The 25 T cell receptor beta chains reported below all come from one sample, sequenced in a study of graft-versus-host responses after intestinal transplantation. Produced via immunoSEQ multiplex PCR; TCRdb's table is partial and in-frame only. The data show about 71,000 clones, roughly 94% seen once. Their antigens are not known. Sample: unstimulated CD8+ T cells sorted from spleen or lymph node cells, taken before intestinal transplant. All receptors come from a human donor who received an intestinal transplant.

The chain couples TRBV5-4 to TRBJ1-1; possible D gene TRBD1, 5 bases. This CDR3 region has 15 residues. V shed 0 bases and J shed 8 bases, with 17 bases lying between them. CDR1 is SGHNT and CDR2 is YYREEE in the germline V gene (reference sequence). CDR3 in amino acids: CASSLDGTDWGEAFF. The CDR3 nucleotides read TGTGCCAGCAGCTTGGACGGGACGGACTGGGGAGAAGCTTTCTTT. The full variable domain, with the rest looked up from reference TRBV5-4 and TRBJ1-1, is ETGVTQSPTHLIKTRGQQVTLRCSSQSGHNTVSWYQQALGQGPQFIFQYYREEENGRGNFPPRFSGLQFPNYSSELNVNALELDDSALYLCASSLDGTDWGEAFFGQGTRLTVV.

J is TRBJ2-7 and V is TRBV5-1, with 8 bases fitting TRBD2. The CDR3 consists of 14 residues. V shed 3 bases, J shed 4 bases, and the junction held 6 bases outside the gene matches. Germline CDR1 and CDR2: SGHRS and YFSETQ. The CDR3 is CASSSGLGGYEQYF. In DNA form, the CDR3 reads TGCGCCAGCAGCTCGGGACTAGGGGGATACGAGCAGTACTTC.

The V and J genes are TRBV5-4 and TRBJ2-3, with no clear D. The length of the CDR3 is 14 residues. CDR1 is SGHNT and CDR2 is YYREEE in the germline V gene (reference sequence). V was trimmed by 0 bases and J by 2 bases, leaving 7 bases between them. The CDR3 sequence is CASSLGRTTDTQYF. In DNA, the CDR3 is TGTGCCAGCAGCTTGGGCAGGACCACAGATACGCAGTATTTT.

The chain's CDR3 is CASSPNAVGAGAGEQYF. For the CDR3, the DNA is TGTGCCAGCAGCCCGAACGCCGTCGGAGCGGGAGCGGGTGAGCAGTACTTC. The gene calls are TRBV7-8 and TRBJ2-7, with 8 positions matching TRBD2. Unmatched junction bases numbered 19, after V lost 5 bases and J lost 7 bases. Looked up from germline, CDR1 is SGHVS and CDR2 is FQNEAQ. The CDR3 runs to 17 residues.

The CDR3, as DNA: TGTGCCAGCAAATTCAAAGGGGGCGCAGATACGCAGTATTTT. It encodes CASKFKGGADTQYF. This rearrangement joins TRBV27 to TRBJ2-3, with TRBD1 matching 7 bases. The CDR3 consists of 14 residues. Germline trimming cut 7 bases from V and 4 bases from J; bases unmatched to any gene: 8. The V gene's germline CDR1 is MNHEY and CDR2 SMNVEV (reference sequence).

The chain uses TRBV5-6 and TRBJ2-7; 7 bases are shared with TRBD1. The V segment lost 4 bases and the J segment 2 bases; nucleotides outside the gene matches: 3. Per the germline V gene, CDR1 is SGHDT and CDR2 is YYEEEE. CDR3 length: 13 amino acids. In DNA, the CDR3 is TGTGCCAGCAGCGGGGACAGAACCTACGAGCAGTACTTC. It codes for CASSGDRTYEQYF.

V is TRBV5-1 and J is TRBJ2-1; D tentatively fits TRBD1 or TRBD2 (6 bases each). This CDR3 has 15 residues. V was pared by 0 bases and J by 5 bases, with 12 bases between. Germline V CDR1 and CDR2: SGHRS, YFSETQ. The CDR3 sequence is CASSLVRGLHNEQFF. The CDR3 DNA is TGCGCCAGCAGCTTGGTTCGGGGGCTCCACAATGAGCAGTTCTTC. The entire variable domain, with the rest obtained from reference TRBV5-1 and TRBJ2-1, is as follows: KAGVTQTPRYLIKTRGQQVTLSCSPISGHRSVSWYQQTPGQGLQFLFEYFSETQRNKGNFPGRFSGRQFSNSRSEMNVSTLELGDSALYLCASSLVRGLHNEQFFGPGTRLTVL.

The CDR3, as DNA: TGTGCCAGCAGCTCCGGGACAGGGGTATTGTACGAGCAGTACTTC. As protein: CASSSGTGVLYEQYF. V usage is TRBV5-5 and J usage is TRBJ2-7, with TRBD1 matching 10 bases. The CDR3 is made up of 15 amino acids. V lost 3 bases to trimming and J lost 4 bases; unmatched junction nucleotides: 7. CDR1 is SGHKS, CDR2 YYEKEE, per germline (reference sequence).

The chain links TRBV30 to TRBJ2-1, with 7 positions matching TRBD2. The CDR3 extends over 15 amino acids. V gave up 2 bases and J gave up 2 bases; unmatched junction bases: 6. CDR1 is GTSNPN, CDR2 SVGIG, per germline (reference sequence). The CDR3 nucleotides are TGTGCCTGGAGTAGGAACGGGAGGCCCTACAATGAGCAGTTCTTC. Protein product: CAWSRNGRPYNEQFF. Using reference TRBV30 and TRBJ2-1 for the parts outside the CDR3, the full variable domain is SQTIHQWPATLVQPVGSPLSLECTVEGTSNPNLYWYRQAAGRGLQLLFYSVGIGQISSEVPQNLSASRPQDRQFILSSKKLLLSDSGFYLCAWSRNGRPYNEQFFGPGTRLTVL.

This chain's CDR3 is CASSSPTSGSTNEQFF. CDR3 bases: TGTGCCAGCAGTTCCCCCACTAGCGGGAGCACCAATGAGCAGTTCTTC. The chain employs TRBV27 and TRBJ2-1; 11 positions match TRBD2. CDR1 and CDR2 from the germline V gene are MNHEY and SMNVEV (reference sequence). The CDR3 consists of 16 residues. V gave up 4 bases and J gave up 6 bases; unmatched junction bases: 8.

The rearrangement links TRBV7-9 to TRBJ2-7; D is tentatively TRBD1 or TRBD2 (5 bases each). CDR1 and CDR2 (germline): SEHNR, FQNEAQ (reference sequence). CDR3 length: 15 residues. V lost 4 bases to trimming and J lost 2 bases, with 15 bases between them. CDR3 protein: CASSSGTYSTYEQYF. CDR3 in DNA: TGTGCCAGCAGCTCCGGGACGTATAGTACCTACGAGCAGTACTTC.

This rearrangement joins TRBV28 to TRBJ2-3; TRBD2 aligns across 11 bases. The CDR3 loop spans 17 amino acids. Germline V gene lookup returns CDR1 MDHEN and CDR2 SYDVKM. V was clipped by 5 bases and J by 5 bases; unmatched bases: 12. The CDR3 loop reads CASSGDSGREWVDTQYF. CDR3 coding DNA: TGTGCCAGCAGTGGTGATAGCGGGAGGGAGTGGGTAGATACGCAGTATTTT.

This chain links TRBV27 with TRBJ2-5, with D uncertain. Between the trimmed V and J ends, which lost 6 bases and 5 bases, there was a span of 13 bases. Germline V CDR1 and CDR2: MNHEY, SMNVEV (reference sequence). This CDR3 region has 13 residues. CDR3 loop: CASSLALAETQYF. The CDR3 coding sequence is TGTGCCAGCAGCTTGGCCCTCGCGGAGACCCAGTACTTC.

The chain recombines TRBV7-9 with TRBJ2-5; D is undetermined. This CDR3 is built from 14 residues. Germline CDR1 reads SEHNR; CDR2 reads FQNEAQ (reference sequence). V dropped 1 base and J dropped 0 bases, with 6 bases sitting between them. The CDR3, as DNA: TGTGCCAGCAGCTTAGAGGCTCACCAAGAGACCCAGTACTTC. Translating gives CASSLEAHQETQYF.

The chain uses TRBV7-9 and TRBJ1-1, with 9 nucleotides matching TRBD1. CDR1 is SEHNR, CDR2 FQNEAQ, per germline (reference sequence). The junction had 6 bases not matched to a gene; V was cut back by 0 bases and J by 4 bases. The CDR3 is 16 amino acids. CDR3 residues: CASSLATGGAGTEAFF. The CDR3 DNA is TGTGCCAGCAGCTTAGCCACAGGGGGCGCCGGCACTGAAGCTTTCTTT.

This chain uses TRBV7-9 with TRBJ2-5; possible D gene TRBD1, 6 bases. CDR3 size: 16 residues. Germline V gene data show CDR1 as SEHNR and CDR2 as FQNEAQ (reference sequence). Trimming removed 5 bases from V and 0 bases from J, with 16 bases in between. CDR3 coding DNA: TGTGCCAGCAGCCCTACCGGACAGAAGGACCAAGAGACCCAGTACTTC. Protein product: CASSPTGQKDQETQYF.

The chain links TRBV5-1 to TRBJ2-3; 7 bases match TRBD2. The ends lost 4 bases at V and 5 bases at J; junction bases unmatched: 7. CDR3 size: 14 residues. Germline V gene lookup returns CDR1 SGHRS and CDR2 YFSETQ. CDR3 protein: CASSPLGEGDTQYF. Here the CDR3 DNA reads TGCGCCAGCAGCCCCCTAGGGGAGGGAGATACGCAGTATTTT.

The rearrangement joins TRBV19 to TRBJ1-1; TRBD1 agrees at 7 bases. This CDR3 contains 17 residues. J was trimmed by 3 bases and V by 4 bases; bases with no gene match: 14. Germline CDR1 reads LNHDA; CDR2 reads SQIVND (reference sequence). Here the CDR3 DNA reads TGTGCCAGTAGTACCGCACCGGGACAGTTTATCGACACTGAAGCTTTCTTT. As protein: CASSTAPGQFIDTEAFF.

This chain uses TRBV10-2 with TRBJ2-1; D unclear. CDR3 length equals 16 residues. Germline V gene lookup returns CDR1 WSHSY and CDR2 SAAADI. With 3 bases removed from V and 9 bases from J, the gap between germline ends came to 21 bases. CDR3 loop: CASSDVGYLHTPEQFF. In DNA, the CDR3 is TGCGCCAGCAGTGACGTCGGTTATCTACACACGCCTGAGCAGTTCTTC.

This clone was seen just once. The gene calls are TRBV4-1 and TRBJ2-7, with 10 bases matching TRBD1. This CDR3 has 16 residues. Per the germline V gene, CDR1 is MGHRA and CDR2 is YSYEKL. V gave up 0 bases and J gave up 3 bases; unmatched junction bases: 5. DNA of the CDR3: TGCGCCAGCAGCCAAGAGAAGTGGACAGGGGGCTACGAGCAGTACTTC. Amino acids: CASSQEKWTGGYEQYF.

The chain carries TRBV5-4 and TRBJ2-3; TRBD1 is a possible D gene (7 bases). In germline, CDR1 is SGHNT, CDR2 YYREEE (reference sequence). V dropped 0 bases and J dropped 0 bases, with 23 bases sitting between them. This CDR3 contains 20 residues. The CDR3, as DNA: TGTGCCAGCAGCTTGGCGGAGGGGGCGGAAAAGGTTACTAGCACAGATACGCAGTATTTT. It specifies CASSLAEGAEKVTSTDTQYF. The variable domain in full, completed from reference TRBV5-4 and TRBJ2-3, reads ETGVTQSPTHLIKTRGQQVTLRCSSQSGHNTVSWYQQALGQGPQFIFQYYREEENGRGNFPPRFSGLQFPNYSSELNVNALELDDSALYLCASSLAEGAEKVTSTDTQYFGPGTRLTVL.

This chain links TRBV7-9 with TRBJ2-2; D gene ambiguous. CDR1 is SEHNR and CDR2 is FQNEAQ in the germline V gene (reference sequence). The CDR3 is 12 amino acids. V was pared by 8 bases and J by 5 bases, with 9 bases between. CDR3: CASPARTGELFF. The CDR3 DNA follows: TGTGCCAGCCCTGCCAGGACCGGGGAGCTGTTTTTT.

V and J are TRBV5-1 and TRBJ2-7; D might be TRBD1 (5 bases). Trimming pared 4 bases from V and 6 bases from J, leaving 17 bases between. CDR3 length equals 14 residues. Germline-derived CDR1 and CDR2 are SGHRS and YFSETQ. CDR3 in DNA: TGCGCCAGCAGCCCACTGGCAGGGTGGGGCGAGCAGTACTTC. This sequence encodes CASSPLAGWGEQYF. The full variable domain, its missing parts supplied by reference TRBV5-1 and TRBJ2-7, is KAGVTQTPRYLIKTRGQQVTLSCSPISGHRSVSWYQQTPGQGLQFLFEYFSETQRNKGNFPGRFSGRQFSNSRSEMNVSTLELGDSALYLCASSPLAGWGEQYFGPGTRLTVT.

The chain links TRBV6-5 to TRBJ1-1; no definite D call. CDR1 is MNHEY and CDR2 is SVGAGI in the germline V gene. The CDR3 runs 14 residues. V was cut by 6 bases and J by 0 bases, with 11 bases left in between. The CDR3 DNA is TGTGCCAGCAGCCGAAGTCCCCTGAACACTGAAGCTTTCTTT. It specifies CASSRSPLNTEAFF.

This chain links TRBV5-6 with TRBJ2-1, with 9 nucleotides matching TRBD2. V lost 0 bases and J lost 10; bases outside the gene matches: 14. The CDR3 contains 17 residues. Per the germline V gene, CDR1 is SGHDT and CDR2 is YYEEEE. This CDR3 reads CASSLDRLADSRPEQFF. CDR3 bases: TGTGCCAGCAGCTTGGATCGACTAGCGGACTCACGGCCCGAGCAGTTCTTC.